The T cell receptor beta chain described here comes from a study of blood T cell repertoires in COVID-19. Overall study: Whether acute or convalescent, the COVID-19 samples came from the United States, Italy and Spain. Sample material is recorded as cDNA or gDNA derived from T cells, B-cell-depleted T cells, or PBMCs.

The study recruited people aged about 18 to 90 years across roughly 25 US areas. This clone was counted a single time. The V segment lost 5 bases and the J segment 0 bases; nucleotides outside the gene matches: 4. Germline CDR1 is MNHNY and CDR2 is SVGAGI (reference sequence). The CDR3 is 15 amino acids. Original processing methods: Cell counts per sample came from amplifying reference gene primers. TCRdb keeps only in-frame clones here, not all; method: immunoSEQ multiplex PCR. D and trimming come from the DNA, and the V and J calls and clone size come from that table. The sample has 310,000 or so clones, just over 85% seen once.

Sequencing used PBMCs or T cells enriched from blood (not recorded which). The gene calls are TRBV6-6 and TRBJ1-5, with 7 bases that match TRBD1. The receptor was derived from a young woman who had recovered from COVID-19. In nucleotides, the CDR3 is TGTGCCAGCAGTCGACAGGGATATAGCAATCAGCCCCAGCATTTT. Translation gives CASSRQGYSNQPQHF.